The present TCR beta chain was sequenced within a study of shared clonotypes between healthy human individuals. Study outcomes and limitations: Sample collection involved blood only; tissue repertoires are likely different.

Per the germline V gene, CDR1 is SGHDT and CDR2 is YYEEEE. The CDR3 spans 15 residues. V lost 0 bases and J lost 8, with 15 bases in between. A note on this clone: Antigen specificity is unknown.

CD45RA-negative memory and CD45RA+ naive subsets were split from the CD4+ cells. Using immunoSEQ multiplex PCR, the repertoire was profiled, and TCRdb retains in-frame clones only, with some absent. Found here are some 900,000 clones, less than 85% of them singletons; the top ten hold over 1.3%. The gene calls are TRBV5-6 and TRBJ2-1; no reliable D call. Sequenced sample: memory CD4+ T cells sorted from blood. This sample's subset: CD45RA-negative fraction. The clonotype originates from a man younger than 35 in good health. Here the CDR3 reads CASSLDGNPFDEQFF. CDR3 coding DNA: TGTGCCAGCAGCTTGGATGGGAATCCGTTCGATGAGCAGTTCTTC.